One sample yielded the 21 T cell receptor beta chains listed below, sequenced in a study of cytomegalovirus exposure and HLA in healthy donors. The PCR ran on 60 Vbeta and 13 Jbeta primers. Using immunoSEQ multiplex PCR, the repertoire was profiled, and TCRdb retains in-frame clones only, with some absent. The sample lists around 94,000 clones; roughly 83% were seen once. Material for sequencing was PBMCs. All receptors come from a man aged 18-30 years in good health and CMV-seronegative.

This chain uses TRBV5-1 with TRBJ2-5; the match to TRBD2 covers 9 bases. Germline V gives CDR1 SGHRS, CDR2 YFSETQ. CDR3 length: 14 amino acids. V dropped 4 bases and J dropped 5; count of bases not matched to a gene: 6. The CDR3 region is CASSGGLAGETQYF. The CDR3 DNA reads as TGCGCCAGCAGCGGGGGACTAGCTGGGGAGACCCAGTACTTC.

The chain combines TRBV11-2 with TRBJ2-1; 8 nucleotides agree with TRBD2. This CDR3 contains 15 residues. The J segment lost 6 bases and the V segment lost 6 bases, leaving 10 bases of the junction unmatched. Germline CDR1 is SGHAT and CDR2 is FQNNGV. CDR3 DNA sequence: TGTGCCAGCAGGTATACCGGACTAGCCAGCAATGAGCAGTTCTTC. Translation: CASRYTGLASNEQFF.

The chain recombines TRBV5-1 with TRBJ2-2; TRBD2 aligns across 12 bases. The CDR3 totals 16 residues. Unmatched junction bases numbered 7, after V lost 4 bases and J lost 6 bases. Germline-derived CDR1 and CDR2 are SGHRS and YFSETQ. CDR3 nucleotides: TGCGCCAGCAGCGCCGGGACTAGCGGGTTAGCCGGGGAGCTGTTTTTT. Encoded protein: CASSAGTSGLAGELFF.

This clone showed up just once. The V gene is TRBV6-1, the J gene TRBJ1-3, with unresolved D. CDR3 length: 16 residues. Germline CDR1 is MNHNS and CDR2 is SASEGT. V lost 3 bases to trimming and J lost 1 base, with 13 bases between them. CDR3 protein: CASSEDGGRSGNTIYF. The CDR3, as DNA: TGTGCCAGCAGTGAGGATGGCGGTAGGTCTGGAAACACCATATATTTT.

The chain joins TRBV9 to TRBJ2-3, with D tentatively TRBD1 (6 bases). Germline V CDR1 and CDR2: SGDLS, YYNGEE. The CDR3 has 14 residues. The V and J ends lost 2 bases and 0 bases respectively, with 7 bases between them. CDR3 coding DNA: TGTGCCAGCAGCGTCAGGGGAAGCACAGATACGCAGTATTTT. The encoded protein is CASSVRGSTDTQYF.

The CDR3 protein is CASSLGRGGALTDTQYF. The CDR3 DNA follows: TGTGCCAGCAGCTTAGGTAGGGGCGGGGCTCTCACAGATACGCAGTATTTT. V is TRBV9 and J is TRBJ2-3; D possibly corresponds to TRBD2 (6 bases). Germline values: CDR1 SGDLS, CDR2 YYNGEE. The V end lost 4 bases, the J end lost 2 bases, and 20 bases lay between the germline ends. The CDR3 is 17 residues long.

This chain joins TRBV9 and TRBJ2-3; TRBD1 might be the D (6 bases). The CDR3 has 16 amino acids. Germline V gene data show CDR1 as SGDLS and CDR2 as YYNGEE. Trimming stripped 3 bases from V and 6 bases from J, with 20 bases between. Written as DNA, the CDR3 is TGTGCCAGCAGCGCCGAATCGACAGGAATATTCGATACGCAGTATTTT. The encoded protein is CASSAESTGIFDTQYF.

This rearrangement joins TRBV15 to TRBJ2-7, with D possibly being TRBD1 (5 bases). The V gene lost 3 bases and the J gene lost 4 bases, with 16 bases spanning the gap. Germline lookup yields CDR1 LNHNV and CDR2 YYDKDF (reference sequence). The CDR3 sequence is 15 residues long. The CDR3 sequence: CATSSPGRREYEQYF. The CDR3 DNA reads TGTGCCACCAGCAGTCCAGGGCGGAGAGAATACGAGCAGTACTTC.

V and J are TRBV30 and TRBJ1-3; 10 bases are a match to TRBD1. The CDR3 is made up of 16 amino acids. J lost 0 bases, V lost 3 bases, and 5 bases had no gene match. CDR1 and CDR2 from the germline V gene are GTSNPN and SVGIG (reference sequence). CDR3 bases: TGTGCCTGGAGCCGACAGGGGGCTTTCTCTGGAAACACCATATATTTT. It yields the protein CAWSRQGAFSGNTIYF.

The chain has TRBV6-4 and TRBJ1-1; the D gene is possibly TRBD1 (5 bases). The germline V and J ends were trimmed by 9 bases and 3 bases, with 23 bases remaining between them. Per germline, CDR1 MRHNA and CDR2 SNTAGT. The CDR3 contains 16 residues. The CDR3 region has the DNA TGTGCCAGGCAGGAACCTGAACAGGTTCGGGACACTGAAGCTTTCTTT. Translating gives CARQEPEQVRDTEAFF.

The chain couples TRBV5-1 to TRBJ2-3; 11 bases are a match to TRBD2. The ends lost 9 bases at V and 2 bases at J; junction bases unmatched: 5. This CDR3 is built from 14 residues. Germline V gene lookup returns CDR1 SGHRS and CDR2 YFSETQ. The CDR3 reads CATSLAGDTDTQYF. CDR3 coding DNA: TGCGCCACCTCACTAGCGGGAGACACAGATACGCAGTATTTT. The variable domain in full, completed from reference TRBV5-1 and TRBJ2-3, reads KAGVTQTPRYLIKTRGQQVTLSCSPISGHRSVSWYQQTPGQGLQFLFEYFSETQRNKGNFPGRFSGRQFSNSRSEMNVSTLELGDSALYLCATSLAGDTDTQYFGPGTRLTVL.

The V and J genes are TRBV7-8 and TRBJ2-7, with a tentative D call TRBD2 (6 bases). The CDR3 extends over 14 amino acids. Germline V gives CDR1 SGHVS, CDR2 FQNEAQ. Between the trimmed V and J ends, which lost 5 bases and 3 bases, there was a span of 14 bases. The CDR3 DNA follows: TGTGCCAGCAGCGGCGGGGTCGGGGGCTACGAGCAGTACTTC. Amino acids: CASSGGVGGYEQYF.

The CDR3 bases are TGTGCCAGCAGGGGTAGGGGGACAGGGTTTAATCAGCCCCAGCATTTT. Its protein product is CASRGRGTGFNQPQHF. The chain carries TRBV27 and TRBJ1-5; TRBD1 matches at 9 bases. The length of the CDR3 is 16 residues. Germline CDR1 MNHEY, CDR2 SMNVEV (reference sequence). V lost 6 bases and J lost 4; bases outside the gene matches: 10.

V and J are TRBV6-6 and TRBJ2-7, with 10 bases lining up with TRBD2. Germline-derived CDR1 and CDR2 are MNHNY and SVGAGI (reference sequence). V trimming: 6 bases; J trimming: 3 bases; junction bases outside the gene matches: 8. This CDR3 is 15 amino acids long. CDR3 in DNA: TGTGCCAGCAGGACCTCTAGCGGGAGCAGCTACGAGCAGTACTTC. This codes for CASRTSSGSSYEQYF.

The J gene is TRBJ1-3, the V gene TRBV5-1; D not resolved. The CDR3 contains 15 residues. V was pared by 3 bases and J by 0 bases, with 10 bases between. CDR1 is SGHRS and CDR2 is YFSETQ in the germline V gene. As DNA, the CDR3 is TGCGCCAGCAGCTCAGGTACCTCCTCTGGAAACACCATATATTTT. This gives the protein CASSSGTSSGNTIYF.

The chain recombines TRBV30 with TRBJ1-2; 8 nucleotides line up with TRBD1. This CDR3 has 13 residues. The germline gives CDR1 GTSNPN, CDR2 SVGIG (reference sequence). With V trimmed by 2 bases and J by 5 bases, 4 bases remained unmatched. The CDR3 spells CAWSTGGKYGYTF. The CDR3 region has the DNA TGTGCCTGGAGTACAGGGGGGAAGTATGGCTACACCTTC.

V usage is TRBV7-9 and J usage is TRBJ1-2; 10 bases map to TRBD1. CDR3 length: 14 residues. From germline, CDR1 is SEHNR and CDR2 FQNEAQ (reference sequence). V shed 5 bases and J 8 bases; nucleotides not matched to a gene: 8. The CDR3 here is CASSPGTGAEGYTF. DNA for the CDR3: TGTGCCAGCAGCCCCGGGACAGGGGCCGAAGGCTACACCTTC.

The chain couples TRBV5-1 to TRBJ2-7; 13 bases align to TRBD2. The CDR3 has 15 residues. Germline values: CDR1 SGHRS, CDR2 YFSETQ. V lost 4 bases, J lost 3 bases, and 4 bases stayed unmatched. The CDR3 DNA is TGCGCCAGCAGCCCCCGGACTAGCGGGAGCTACGAGCAGTACTTC. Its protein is CASSPRTSGSYEQYF.

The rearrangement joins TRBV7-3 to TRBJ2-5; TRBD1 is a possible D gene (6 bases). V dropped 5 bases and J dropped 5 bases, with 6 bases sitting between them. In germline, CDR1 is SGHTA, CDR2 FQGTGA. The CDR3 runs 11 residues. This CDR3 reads CASSQGETQYF. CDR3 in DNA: TGTGCCAGCAGCCAGGGGGAGACCCAGTACTTC.

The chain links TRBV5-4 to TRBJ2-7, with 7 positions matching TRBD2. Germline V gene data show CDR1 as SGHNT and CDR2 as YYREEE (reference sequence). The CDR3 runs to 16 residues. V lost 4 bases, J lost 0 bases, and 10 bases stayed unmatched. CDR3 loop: CASSREVTTSSYEQYF. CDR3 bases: TGTGCCAGCAGCCGGGAGGTGACAACAAGCTCCTACGAGCAGTACTTC.

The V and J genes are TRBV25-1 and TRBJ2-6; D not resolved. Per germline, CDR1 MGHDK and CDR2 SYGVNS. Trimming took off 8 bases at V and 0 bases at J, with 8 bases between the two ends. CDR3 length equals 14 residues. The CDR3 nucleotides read TGTGCCAGCCTTAGTTCCTCTGGGGCCAACGTCCTGACTTTC. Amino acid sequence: CASLSSSGANVLTF.